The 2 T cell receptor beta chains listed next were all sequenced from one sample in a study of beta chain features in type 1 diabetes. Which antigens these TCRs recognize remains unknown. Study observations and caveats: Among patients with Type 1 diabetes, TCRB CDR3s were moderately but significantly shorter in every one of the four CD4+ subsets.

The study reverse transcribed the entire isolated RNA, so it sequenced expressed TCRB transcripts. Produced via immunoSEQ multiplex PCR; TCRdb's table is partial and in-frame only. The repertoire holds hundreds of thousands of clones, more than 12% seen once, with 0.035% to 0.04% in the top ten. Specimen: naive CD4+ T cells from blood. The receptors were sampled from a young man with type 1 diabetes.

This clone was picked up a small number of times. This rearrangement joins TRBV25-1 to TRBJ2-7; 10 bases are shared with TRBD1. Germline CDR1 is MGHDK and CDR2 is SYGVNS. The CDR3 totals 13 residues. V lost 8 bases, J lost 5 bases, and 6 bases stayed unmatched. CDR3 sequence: CASARQGADEQYF. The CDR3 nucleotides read TGTGCCAGCGCTCGACAGGGGGCGGACGAGCAGTACTTC.

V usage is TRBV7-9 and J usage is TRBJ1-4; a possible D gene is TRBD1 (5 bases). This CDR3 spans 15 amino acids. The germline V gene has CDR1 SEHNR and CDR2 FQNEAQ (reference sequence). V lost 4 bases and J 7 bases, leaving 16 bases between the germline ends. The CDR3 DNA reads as TGTGCCAGCAGCTCAAGTTGGGGGTCTGGTGAAAAACTGTTTTTT. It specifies CASSSSWGSGEKLFF.